Included here is one TCR beta chain sequence, with context. Its antigen remains unknown. Time point in this sample: pretreatment peripheral blood. CDR3 size: 13 residues. Germline V gene data show CDR1 as MNHNS and CDR2 as SASEGT. Trimming removed 6 bases from V and 6 bases from J, with 14 bases in between. Libraries were prepared by immunoSEQ multiplex PCR; TCRdb keeps only in-frame clonotypes and omits some of them. This sample yields some 53,000 clones, of which around 74% are seen a single time; approximately 3.7% belongs to the top ten. This record belongs to a study of PD-L1 blockade in urothelial cancer. Whole-study context: Between 0 and 3 chemotherapy regimens preceded treatment for each patient.

Whole-study findings and limits: Patients with below-median pretreatment blood clonality survived longer.

Sample: PBMCs, taken around atezolizumab (anti-PD-L1) treatment. The rearrangement links TRBV6-1 to TRBJ1-2; a possible D gene is TRBD1 (6 bases). The receptor's source is a man between 65 and 79 years old with urothelial cancer. This CDR3 reads CASSVGGGHGYTF. As DNA, the CDR3 is TGTGCCAGCAGCGTCGGGGGGGGCCATGGCTACACCTTC.